The next 20 T cell receptor beta chains were all read from a single sample in a study of metastatic and nonmetastatic thyroid tumors. TCRdb recomputed clones from the PCR reads via MiXCR. The sample has some 7,300 clones, about two fifths seen once. Before thyroid surgery, none of the patients had received any treatment. Sequenced: tumor tissue. The receptors were gathered from a female donor with papillary thyroid cancer or a benign thyroid nodule (not recorded which). Some clones in this sample may be carry-over from other donors' samples.

The sample holds a few counts of this clone. V usage is TRBV6-1 and J usage is TRBJ2-7; TRBD1 matches 9 bases. The germline gives CDR1 MNHNS, CDR2 SASEGT. J was trimmed by 6 bases and V by 4 bases; bases with no gene match: 10. CDR3 length: 15 residues. This CDR3 is CASSASGTGLSEQYF. The DNA of the CDR3 is TGTGCCAGCAGTGCCTCCGGGACAGGGTTAAGCGAGCAGTACTTC.

The chain combines TRBV2 with TRBJ2-4, with 7 bases lining up with TRBD1. J gave up 7 bases and V 8 bases, and 5 bases lay outside the gene matches. This CDR3 comprises 12 residues. Germline values: CDR1 SNHLY, CDR2 FYNNEI. In DNA, the CDR3 is TGTGCCAGCGGCTTACAGGGGAACATTCAGTACTTC. Amino acids: CASGLQGNIQYF.

Within the sample, this clone is medium-sized. The chain's CDR3 is CASSPSWDRVATEAFF. CDR3 in DNA: TGTGCCAGCAGCCCTAGTTGGGACAGGGTAGCAACTGAAGCTTTCTTT. V is TRBV11-1 and J is TRBJ1-1; the match to TRBD1 covers 9 bases. V gave up 5 bases and J gave up 5 bases; unmatched junction bases: 12. The CDR3 is made up of 16 amino acids. CDR1 SGHAT and CDR2 FQDESV come from the germline V gene (reference sequence).

This chain joins TRBV7-3 and TRBJ2-7; no clear D gene. Germline V gene data show CDR1 as SGHTA and CDR2 as FQGTGA. The CDR3 totals 9 residues. Trimming took 7 bases from V and 9 from J, leaving 7 bases between them. The CDR3 spells CASNGRQYF. DNA of the CDR3: TGTGCCAGCAACGGAAGGCAGTACTTC.

V is TRBV5-6 and J is TRBJ2-1; 13 nucleotides line up with TRBD2. The V segment lost 0 bases and the J segment 7 bases; nucleotides outside the gene matches: 7. CDR1 SGHDT and CDR2 YYEEEE come from the germline V gene. The CDR3 runs to 17 residues. In DNA, the CDR3 is TGTGCCAGCAGCTTGGTTACTAGCGGGAGGGCGATGAATGAGCAGTTCTTC. This translates into CASSLVTSGRAMNEQFF.

This clone is medium-sized. The chain couples TRBV6-1 to TRBJ2-3; TRBD1 matches 10 bases. The CDR3 length is 14 residues. With V trimmed by 10 bases and J by 1 base, 5 bases remained unmatched. The germline gives CDR1 MNHNS, CDR2 SASEGT. The CDR3 loop reads CATKGTGGTDTQYF. The CDR3, as DNA: TGTGCCACCAAAGGGACAGGGGGCACAGATACGCAGTATTTT.

Many counts were recorded for this clone. A much larger clone lies a single base off, so this may be a read error. This sequence joins TRBV19 and TRBJ1-2; D is uncertain. Germline loops: CDR1 LNHDA, CDR2 SQIVND (reference sequence). The ends were cut back, 4 bases at V and 4 bases at J, with 10 bases in the middle. The CDR3 runs 13 residues. The CDR3 loop reads CASSNGWGYGYTF. As DNA, the CDR3 is TGTGCCAGTAGTAATGGATGGGGCTATGGCTACACCTTC.

Only a few counts were recorded for this clone. In DNA, the CDR3 is TGTGCCAGCAGTGATCCCACGCACGGGGGGTTCTTC. Its translation: CASSDPTHGGFF. The chain couples TRBV6-1 to TRBJ2-1; weak D call: TRBD2 (6 bases). Between the trimmed V and J ends, which lost 3 bases and 15 bases, there was a span of 15 bases. CDR1 and CDR2 from the germline V gene are MNHNS and SASEGT. This CDR3 contains 12 residues.

For this clone: At one end, the junction sequence differs from germline, possibly due to a read error. The V call is TRBV6-2 or TRBV6-3, the J call TRBJ2-1, with D maybe TRBD2 (5 bases). Germline V gives CDR1 MNHEY, CDR2 SVGEGT. This CDR3 has 14 residues. CDR3 bases: TGTGCCAGCAGATACTCAGGACTCTTTAATGGGCAGTTCTTC. Translating gives CASRYSGLFNGQFF.

By proportion, this clone is medium-sized. This sample includes further DNA sequences coding for the same CDR3. DNA for the CDR3: TGCGCCAGCAGCGAGGGACTAGCGGGAGATGCCGGGGAGCTGTTTTTT. This sequence encodes CASSEGLAGDAGELFF. This chain connects TRBV5-1 to TRBJ2-2; 14 bases align to TRBD2. Germline V CDR1 and CDR2: SGHRS, YFSETQ. V lost 4 bases, J lost 6 bases, and 5 bases stayed unmatched. The CDR3 runs to 16 residues.

This clone has more than one count but fewer than ten. The CDR3 sequence: CASSEAEDSPYEQYF. CDR3 nucleotides: TGTGCCAGCAGTGAAGCGGAGGACAGTCCCTACGAGCAGTACTTC. The chain is built from TRBV6-1 and TRBJ2-7, with D possibly TRBD1 on 6 matching bases. CDR1 and CDR2 from the germline V gene are MNHNS and SASEGT. The CDR3 is made up of 15 amino acids. Deletions cut 0 bases from V and 2 bases from J, with 11 bases between.

The rearrangement links TRBV7-2 to TRBJ2-7; 7 nucleotides align to TRBD2. The germline V gene encodes CDR1 SGHTA and CDR2 FQGNSA. The J segment lost 6 bases and the V segment lost 4 bases, leaving 6 bases of the junction unmatched. The CDR3 contains 13 residues. The CDR3 is CASSSPWGGEQYF. The CDR3 bases are TGTGCCAGCAGCTCCCCCTGGGGGGGCGAGCAGTACTTC.

By share, this clone ranks as medium-sized. The gene calls are TRBV11-2 and TRBJ2-2, with unresolved D. This CDR3 comprises 12 residues. Germline V gene sequence: CDR1 SGHAT, CDR2 FQNNGV. V was trimmed by 2 bases and J by 8 bases, leaving 6 bases between them. CDR3 sequence: CASSLLLGELFF. In DNA form, the CDR3 reads TGTGCCAGCAGCTTACTCCTAGGGGAGCTGTTTTTT.

The V call is TRBV5-1, the J call TRBJ2-7; D remains ambiguous. The CDR3 totals 13 residues. Deletions cut 0 bases from V and 4 bases from J, with 8 bases between. CDR1 and CDR2 from the germline V gene are SGHRS and YFSETQ. CDR3 amino acids: CASSLGRLYEQYF. The CDR3 coding sequence is TGCGCCAGCAGCTTGGGCAGGTTATACGAGCAGTACTTC. The full variable domain, rest sourced from reference TRBV5-1 and TRBJ2-7, is KAGVTQTPRYLIKTRGQQVTLSCSPISGHRSVSWYQQTPGQGLQFLFEYFSETQRNKGNFPGRFSGRQFSNSRSEMNVSTLELGDSALYLCASSLGRLYEQYFGPGTRLTVT.

J is TRBJ1-3 and V is TRBV19; TRBD1 agrees at 9 bases. The junction had 9 bases not matched to a gene; V was cut back by 5 bases and J by 4 bases. The CDR3 runs to 16 residues. From germline, CDR1 is LNHDA and CDR2 SQIVND (reference sequence). The CDR3 here is CASSRGQGSGGNTIYF. CDR3 nucleotide sequence: TGTGCCAGTAGTCGGGGACAGGGCTCCGGCGGAAACACCATATATTTT.

This sequence joins TRBV20-1 and TRBJ1-2; D ambiguous. Germline loops: CDR1 DFQATT, CDR2 SNEGSKA (reference sequence). The CDR3 loop spans 15 amino acids. Deletions cut 0 bases from V and 0 bases from J, with 11 bases between. The CDR3 loop reads CSAREYPEANYGYTF. CDR3 in DNA: TGCAGTGCTAGAGAATATCCCGAGGCTAACTATGGCTACACCTTC.

As concerns this clone: A read error is possible here, since a much larger clone lies one base away. The chain employs TRBV5-1 and TRBJ2-3; D perhaps matches TRBD2 (6 bases). The CDR3 runs to 15 residues. CDR1 and CDR2 from the germline V gene are SGHRS and YFSETQ. The CDR3 DNA reads as TGCTCCAGCAGCTTGGTCGGAGGGGCTCCTGATACGCAGTATTTT. This translates into CSSSLVGGAPDTQYF.

This clone was observed a few times. This sequence joins TRBV6-1 and TRBJ1-5, with 9 bases identical to TRBD1. The CDR3 consists of 14 residues. The J segment lost 4 bases and the V segment lost 7 bases, leaving 5 bases of the junction unmatched. Germline loops: CDR1 MNHNS, CDR2 SASEGT. The CDR3 region is CASMGGQGNQPQHF. The CDR3 coding sequence is TGTGCCAGCATGGGGGGACAGGGTAATCAGCCCCAGCATTTT.

This clone was seen only a few times. V is TRBV29-1 and J is TRBJ1-1; D gene ambiguous. Germline lookup yields CDR1 SQVTM and CDR2 ANQGSEA. This CDR3 is built from 12 residues. V lost 3 bases, J lost 1 base, and 6 bases lay in between. CDR3 loop: CSVDGPNTEAFF. The CDR3, as DNA: TGCAGCGTTGACGGACCGAACACTGAAGCTTTCTTT.

About this clone: At one of its ends the junction is not consistent with the germline gene, which may arise from a read error. The J gene is TRBJ1-6, the V gene TRBV15; D unresolved. Germline V gene lookup returns CDR1 LNHNV and CDR2 YYDKDF (reference sequence). The CDR3 is 12 residues long. The CDR3 sequence: CATSRSNSPLTF. In DNA, the CDR3 is TGTGCCACCAGCAGATCAAATTCACCCCTCACCTTT.